Presented here are 31 T cell receptor beta chains from one specimen sequenced in a study of Ad26.COV2.S vaccination and SARS-CoV-2 variants. Treatment described: roughly 20 received Ad26.COV2.S at low or high dose, single or two shots; roughly 5 received placebo; per-sample allocation not given. Sampling took place 63 days after the first vaccine or placebo injection. Assay used: immunoSEQ multiplex PCR; TCRdb lists only in-frame clones, some missing. The sample includes approximately 280,000 clones, about 90% seen only once; the top ten take over 2.5%. Sequences were derived from peripheral blood, sampled in a trial of Ad26.COV2.S vaccine versus placebo. The receptors shown here come from a person between 18 and 65 years old who received the Ad26.COV2.S COVID-19 vaccine or a placebo.

The V call is TRBV12-2, the J call TRBJ2-7; TRBD2 is the table's D call, not checked against the DNA. TRBV12-2 is shown as a pseudogene. The CDR3 covers 17 residues. The CDR3 DNA reads TGTGCAAGTCGCTTGATTTCCACCATAACTCAAGCGGGCGAGCAGTACTTC. Protein product: CASRLISTITQAGEQYF.

The chain recombines TRBV10-2 with TRBJ2-3, with D tentatively TRBD1 (6 bases). The CDR3 length is 16 residues. Deletions cut 6 bases from V and 1 base from J, with 17 bases between. The germline V gene encodes CDR1 WSHSY and CDR2 SAAADI. CDR3 DNA: TGCGCCAGCAGAGGGGGTAGTCTAGAGGGCACAGATACGCAGTATTTT. Its translation is CASRGGSLEGTDTQYF.

The chain joins TRBV14 to TRBJ2-7; a possible D gene is TRBD2 (5 bases). Germline CDR1 is SGHDN and CDR2 is FVKESK. This CDR3 comprises 15 residues. Trimming took off 1 base at V and 3 bases at J, with 13 bases between the two ends. The CDR3 spells CASSQVSGFYYEQYF. CDR3 sequence (DNA): TGTGCCAGCAGCCAAGTGTCGGGGTTTTACTACGAGCAGTACTTC.

The chain links TRBV5-1 to TRBJ1-1; TRBD1 might be the D (5 bases). V lost 2 bases and J 6 bases, leaving 17 bases between the germline ends. Germline V gene lookup returns CDR1 SGHRS and CDR2 YFSETQ. The CDR3 has 15 amino acids. The CDR3 nucleotides read TGCGCCAGCAGCTTTACTGGGAGAGGGGCTGCTGAAGCTTTCTTT. Protein sequence: CASSFTGRGAAEAFF.

The V and J genes are TRBV9 and TRBJ1-2, with 7 bases identical to TRBD1. The CDR3 spans 14 residues. V lost 0 bases, J lost 4 bases, and 3 bases stayed unmatched. Germline CDR1 and CDR2: SGDLS and YYNGEE. The CDR3 sequence is CASSVGTGPYGYTF. DNA of the CDR3: TGTGCCAGCAGCGTAGGGACAGGTCCCTATGGCTACACCTTC.

The genes are TRBV11-2 and TRBJ1-2; D possibly corresponds to TRBD1 (5 bases). From germline, CDR1 is SGHAT and CDR2 FQNNGV. The V end was cut by 6 bases, the J end by 6 bases, with 11 bases between. The CDR3 is made up of 12 amino acids. The CDR3, as DNA: TGTGCCAGCAGGGCGCAGGGAAATGGCTACACCTTC. Protein: CASRAQGNGYTF.

The chain joins TRBV4-2 to TRBJ1-4; 7 positions agree with TRBD1. V gave up 0 bases and J gave up 4 bases; unmatched junction bases: 2. The germline gives CDR1 LGHNA, CDR2 YNFKEQ. The CDR3 length is 15 residues. As DNA, the CDR3 is TGTGCCAGCAGCCAAGAGACAGGGATTAATGAAAAACTGTTTTTT. Protein sequence: CASSQETGINEKLFF.

The chain uses TRBV7-2 and TRBJ2-7, with D maybe TRBD2 (6 bases). The CDR3 length is 12 residues. V was shortened by 5 bases and J by 12 bases, with 17 bases between the two germline ends. CDR1 and CDR2 from the germline V gene are SGHTA and FQGNSA. CDR3 bases: TGTGCCAGCAGCCCCACCACGGGACTGTTGTACTTC. This encodes CASSPTTGLLYF.

The chain joins TRBV6-5 to TRBJ1-1; weak D call: TRBD1 (5 bases). The CDR3 has 13 residues. V was trimmed by 2 bases and J by 5 bases, leaving 9 bases between them. Germline V CDR1 and CDR2: MNHEY, SVGAGI. The CDR3 sequence: CASSYVGGTEAFF. The DNA for the CDR3 is TGTGCCAGCAGTTACGTGGGGGGGACTGAAGCTTTCTTT.

This sequence joins TRBV6-4 and TRBJ1-4; TRBD1 might be the D (5 bases). Trimming removed 2 bases at V and 2 bases at J, with 6 bases between. The CDR3 is made up of 14 amino acids. Germline V gene sequence: CDR1 MRHNA, CDR2 SNTAGT. Here the CDR3 DNA reads TGTGCCAGCAGTGACCAGGGCACTAATGAAAAACTGTTTTTT. Protein sequence: CASSDQGTNEKLFF.

The chain employs TRBV5-1 and TRBJ2-2, with 12 nucleotides matching TRBD2. CDR1 is SGHRS and CDR2 is YFSETQ in the germline V gene. This CDR3 is 15 amino acids long. After removal of 2 bases from V and 6 bases from J, the junction contained 2 bases not matched to a gene. The CDR3 loop is CASSFLAGGSGELFF. In DNA, the CDR3 is TGCGCCAGCAGCTTTCTAGCGGGAGGGTCCGGGGAGCTGTTTTTT.

This chain uses TRBV19 with TRBJ1-4, with a weak D call TRBD1 (6 bases). This CDR3 region has 14 residues. Germline V CDR1 and CDR2: LNHDA, SQIVND (reference sequence). V lost 11 bases, J lost 8 bases, and 21 bases lay in between. CDR3 sequence (DNA): TGTGCCTCCTGCCCTGGGGGGCTTCGGGAAAAACTGTTTTTT. This gives the protein CASCPGGLREKLFF.

The chain is built from TRBV4-2 and TRBJ2-2; D perhaps matches TRBD2 (7 bases). In germline, CDR1 is LGHNA, CDR2 YNFKEQ. The CDR3 extends over 15 amino acids. V lost 4 bases and J lost 6, with 15 bases in between. The CDR3 nucleotides read TGTGCCAGCAGCCCGGAGGGGGGGAGCGCCGGGGAGCTGTTTTTT. The encoded protein is CASSPEGGSAGELFF.

V usage is TRBV5-1 and J usage is TRBJ1-2, with a tentative D call TRBD1 (5 bases). Looked up from germline, CDR1 is SGHRS and CDR2 is YFSETQ. Trimming left V 2 bases short and J 7 bases short, with 15 bases between. The CDR3 has 14 residues. The CDR3 spells CASSFPGTAAGYTF. The CDR3 bases are TGCGCCAGCAGCTTCCCTGGGACGGCGGCTGGCTACACCTTC.

This sequence joins TRBV21-1 and TRBJ2-7; TRBD2, the table's D call, lacks a check against the DNA. TRBV21-1 is classified as a pseudogene. This CDR3 has 20 residues. DNA for the CDR3: TGTGCCAGCAGCAAAAGGGAGAGGTTCCCGACTAGCTGTTTTTTCTACGAGCAGTACTTC. It codes for CASSKRERFPTSCFFYEQYF.

This clone was observed a handful of times. J is TRBJ1-1 and V is TRBV12-3 or TRBV12-4; D is unclear. This CDR3 is built from 13 residues. V was cut by 3 bases and J by 3 bases, with 8 bases left in between. The CDR3 is CASSFREDTEAFF. The CDR3 DNA sequence: TGTGCCAGCAGTTTTAGGGAAGACACTGAAGCTTTCTTT.

This chain joins TRBV18 and TRBJ2-1; perhaps D is TRBD1 or TRBD2 (5 bases each). The V and J ends lost 6 bases and 7 bases respectively, with 13 bases between them. Per germline, CDR1 KGHSH and CDR2 LQKENI. The CDR3 covers 13 residues. For the CDR3, the DNA is TGTGCCAGCTCTGATTACGGGGCTAATGAGCAGTTCTTC. Its protein is CASSDYGANEQFF.

The chain links TRBV5-1 to TRBJ1-2, with D possibly TRBD1 on 6 matching bases. CDR1 and CDR2 from the germline V gene are SGHRS and YFSETQ. The CDR3 spans 14 residues. Trimming left V 3 bases short and J 4 bases short, with 13 bases between. Written as DNA, the CDR3 is TGCGCCAGCAGCTCCGGGGGCGTCGGCTATGGCTACACCTTC. It is translated as CASSSGGVGYGYTF.

The table lists this clone with a count of one. CDR3 protein: CSVEVGLGIGKPLVGYTF. In DNA, the CDR3 is TGCAGCGTTGAAGTTGGTCTTGGGATTGGAAAACCTCTAGTGGGCTACACCTTC. The gene calls are TRBV29-1 and TRBJ1-2; no reliable D call. This CDR3 contains 18 residues. V dropped 1 base and J dropped 8 bases, with 29 bases sitting between them. Germline CDR1 is SQVTM and CDR2 is ANQGSEA.

The V call is TRBV7-8, the J call TRBJ1-4; no reliable D call. The germline V and J ends were trimmed by 0 bases and 8 bases, with 10 bases remaining between them. This CDR3 has 14 amino acids. The germline gives CDR1 SGHVS, CDR2 FQNEAQ. The CDR3 protein is CASSLAVEGEKLFF. The CDR3 bases are TGTGCCAGCAGCTTAGCCGTTGAGGGAGAAAAACTGTTTTTT.

J is TRBJ1-2 and V is TRBV2; a weak D match, TRBD1 (5 bases). The germline CDR1 and CDR2 sequences are SNHLY and FYNNEI. The germline V and J ends were trimmed by 5 bases and 5 bases, with 9 bases remaining between them. The CDR3 has 12 amino acids. CDR3 nucleotide sequence: TGTGCCAGCAGTAAGGAGGGGTATGGCTACACCTTC. It is translated as CASSKEGYGYTF. Combining the CDR3 with reference TRBV2 and TRBJ1-2 gives the whole variable domain EPEVTQTPSHQVTQMGQEVILRCVPISNHLYFYWYRQILGQKVEFLVSFYNNEISEKSEIFDDQFSVERPDGSNFTLKIRSTKLEDSAMYFCASSKEGYGYTFGSGTRLTVV.

The V gene is TRBV5-1, the J gene TRBJ1-1; D perhaps matches TRBD1 (5 bases). CDR3 length: 16 amino acids. Germline assignment: CDR1 SGHRS and CDR2 YFSETQ. Trimming stripped 1 base from V and 5 bases from J, with 18 bases between. CDR3 DNA sequence: TGCGCCAGCAGCTTGATTATAGGGGTGGGTTGGACTGAAGCTTTCTTT. Its protein product is CASSLIIGVGWTEAFF.

This clone was observed a single time. The genes are TRBV4-3 and TRBJ1-3, with D unclear. The CDR3 contains 15 residues. Trimming pared 0 bases from V and 0 bases from J, leaving 6 bases between. The germline gives CDR1 LGHNA, CDR2 YSLEER. CDR3 coding DNA: TGCGCCAGCAGCCAAGACAGTCACTCTGGAAACACCATATATTTT. Its translation is CASSQDSHSGNTIYF.

V is TRBV6-5 and J is TRBJ2-3, with 11 bases that match TRBD1. This CDR3 is built from 15 residues. V lost 4 bases and J lost 4; bases outside the gene matches: 4. CDR1 and CDR2 (germline): MNHEY, SVGAGI. The CDR3: CASSWDRGSPDTQYF. CDR3 DNA sequence: TGTGCCAGCAGTTGGGACAGGGGGTCCCCAGATACGCAGTATTTT.

The genes are TRBV5-1 and TRBJ1-5; 8 nucleotides align to TRBD1. CDR1 and CDR2 (germline): SGHRS, YFSETQ. J gave up 3 bases and V 1 base, and 3 bases lay outside the gene matches. This CDR3 comprises 15 residues. CDR3 residues: CASSLRQGPNQPQHF. DNA for the CDR3: TGCGCCAGCAGCTTGCGACAGGGGCCCAATCAGCCCCAGCATTTT. The complete variable domain, with remaining parts taken from reference TRBV5-1 and TRBJ1-5, reads KAGVTQTPRYLIKTRGQQVTLSCSPISGHRSVSWYQQTPGQGLQFLFEYFSETQRNKGNFPGRFSGRQFSNSRSEMNVSTLELGDSALYLCASSLRQGPNQPQHFGDGTRLSIL.

The chain carries TRBV12-3 or TRBV12-4 and TRBJ1-5, with D unclear. This CDR3 has 12 amino acids. The V and J ends lost 5 bases and 5 bases respectively, with 7 bases between them. CDR3 nucleotide sequence: TGTGCCAGCAGTCCACCCTATCAGCCCCAGCATTTT. Residues: CASSPPYQPQHF.

Only one count was recorded for this clone. V gene TRBV15 combines with J gene TRBJ2-7; tentative D call: TRBD1 (6 bases). Per germline, CDR1 LNHNV and CDR2 YYDKDF (reference sequence). CDR3 length: 14 amino acids. The V gene lost 0 bases and the J gene lost 4 bases, with 10 bases spanning the gap. The CDR3 DNA reads TGTGCCACCAGCAGAGATGGGGACACTTACGAGCAGTACTTC. Translating it yields CATSRDGDTYEQYF. Supplemented by reference TRBV15 and TRBJ2-7, the full variable domain reads DAMVIQNPRYQVTQFGKPVTLSCSQTLNHNVMYWYQQKSSQAPKLLFHYYDKDFNNEADTPDNFQSRRPNTSFCFLDIRSPGLGDTAMYLCATSRDGDTYEQYFGPGTRLTVT.

The genes are TRBV5-1 and TRBJ2-3; no definite D call. This CDR3 spans 13 amino acids. Trimming removed 1 base at V and 1 base at J, with 4 bases between. Germline V gives CDR1 SGHRS, CDR2 YFSETQ. CDR3 bases: TGCGCCAGCAGCTTGTCGGGCACAGATACGCAGTATTTT. It codes for CASSLSGTDTQYF.

The V gene is TRBV10-3, the J gene TRBJ2-5, with D perhaps being TRBD1 or TRBD2 (5 bases each). The CDR3 totals 13 residues. V was clipped by 2 bases and J by 2 bases, with 6 bases between them. CDR1 and CDR2 (germline): ENHRY, SYGVKD. The CDR3 nucleotides read TGTGCCATCAGTGAGGGGGGTCAAGAGACCCAGTACTTC. It translates to CAISEGGQETQYF.

V gene TRBV29-1 combines with J gene TRBJ2-7; D assignment may be TRBD1 or TRBD2 (5 bases each). CDR1 and CDR2 (germline): SQVTM, ANQGSEA. The CDR3 sequence is 16 residues long. Between the trimmed V and J ends, which lost 6 bases and 2 bases, there was a span of 23 bases. The CDR3 sequence: CSVAGTPGTGPYEQYF. In DNA form, the CDR3 reads TGCAGCGTGGCAGGGACGCCCGGAACCGGTCCCTACGAGCAGTACTTC.

The rearrangement uses TRBV4-1 and TRBJ1-3; D not certain. The CDR3 spans 13 residues. Germline V gene sequence: CDR1 MGHRA, CDR2 YSYEKL. Trimming took 0 bases from V and 8 from J, leaving 8 bases between them. The CDR3 is CASSQDRGDTIYF. CDR3 bases: TGCGCCAGCAGCCAAGATCGGGGAGACACCATATATTTT.